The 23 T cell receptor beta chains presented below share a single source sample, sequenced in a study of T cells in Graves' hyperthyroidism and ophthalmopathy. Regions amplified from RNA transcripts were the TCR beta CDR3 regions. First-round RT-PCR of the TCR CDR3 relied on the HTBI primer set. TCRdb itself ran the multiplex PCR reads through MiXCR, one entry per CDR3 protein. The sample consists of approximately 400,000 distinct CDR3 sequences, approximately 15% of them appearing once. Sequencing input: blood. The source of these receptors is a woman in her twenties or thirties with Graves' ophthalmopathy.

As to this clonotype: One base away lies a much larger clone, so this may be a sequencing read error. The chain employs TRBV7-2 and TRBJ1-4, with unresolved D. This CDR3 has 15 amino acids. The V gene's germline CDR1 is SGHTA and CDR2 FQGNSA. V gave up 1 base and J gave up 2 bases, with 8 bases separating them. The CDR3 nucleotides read TGTGCCAGCAGCTTAGGGACGGCGACTAATGAAAAACTGTTTTTT. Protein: CASSLGTATNEKLFF.

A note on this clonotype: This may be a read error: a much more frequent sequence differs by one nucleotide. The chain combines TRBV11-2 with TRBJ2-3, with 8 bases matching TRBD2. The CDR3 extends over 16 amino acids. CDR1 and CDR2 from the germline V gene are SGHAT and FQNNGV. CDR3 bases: TGTGCCAGCAGCTTAGTACCAGCGGGGGATACAGATGCGCAGTATTTT. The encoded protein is CASSLVPAGDTDAQYF.

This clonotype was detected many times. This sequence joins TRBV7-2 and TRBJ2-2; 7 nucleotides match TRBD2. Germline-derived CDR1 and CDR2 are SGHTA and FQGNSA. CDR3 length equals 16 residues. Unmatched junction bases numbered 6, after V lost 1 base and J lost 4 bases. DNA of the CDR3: TGTGCCAGCAGCTTAGGGCTCGGGACTATCACCGGGGAGCTGTTTTTT. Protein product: CASSLGLGTITGELFF. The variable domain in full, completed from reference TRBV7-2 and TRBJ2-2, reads GAGVSQSPSNKVTEKGKDVELRCDPISGHTALYWYRQSLGQGLEFLIYFQGNSAPDKSGLPSDRFSAERTGGSVSTLTIQRTQQEDSAVYLCASSLGLGTITGELFFGEGSRLTVL.

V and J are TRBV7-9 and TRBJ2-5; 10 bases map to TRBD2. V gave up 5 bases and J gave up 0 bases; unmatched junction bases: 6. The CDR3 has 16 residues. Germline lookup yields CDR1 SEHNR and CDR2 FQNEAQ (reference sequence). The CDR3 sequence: CASSPGSGGDQETQYF. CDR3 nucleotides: TGTGCCAGCAGCCCGGGGAGCGGGGGGGACCAAGAGACCCAGTACTTC.

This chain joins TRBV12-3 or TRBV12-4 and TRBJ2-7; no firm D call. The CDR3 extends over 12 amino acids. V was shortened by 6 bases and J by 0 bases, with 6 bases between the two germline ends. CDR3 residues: CASRRVSYEQYF. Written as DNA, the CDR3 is TGTGCCAGCAGAAGAGTCTCCTACGAGCAGTACTTC.

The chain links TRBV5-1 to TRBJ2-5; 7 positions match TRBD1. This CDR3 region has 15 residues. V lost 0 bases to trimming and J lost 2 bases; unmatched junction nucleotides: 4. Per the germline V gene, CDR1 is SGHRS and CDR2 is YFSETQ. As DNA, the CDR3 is TGCGCCAGCAGCTTGGGGGCCAGGGGGCAAGAGACCCAGTACTTC. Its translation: CASSLGARGQETQYF. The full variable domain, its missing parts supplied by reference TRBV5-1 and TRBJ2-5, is KAGVTQTPRYLIKTRGQQVTLSCSPISGHRSVSWYQQTPGQGLQFLFEYFSETQRNKGNFPGRFSGRQFSNSRSEMNVSTLELGDSALYLCASSLGARGQETQYFGPGTRLLVL.

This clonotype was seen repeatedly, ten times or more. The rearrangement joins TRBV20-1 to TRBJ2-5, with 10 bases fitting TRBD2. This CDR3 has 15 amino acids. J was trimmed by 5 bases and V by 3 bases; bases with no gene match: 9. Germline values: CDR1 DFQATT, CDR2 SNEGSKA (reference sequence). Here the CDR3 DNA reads TGCAGTGCTAGTCGTAGCGGGGGGTCTCGTGAGACCCAGTACTTC. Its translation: CSASRSGGSRETQYF.

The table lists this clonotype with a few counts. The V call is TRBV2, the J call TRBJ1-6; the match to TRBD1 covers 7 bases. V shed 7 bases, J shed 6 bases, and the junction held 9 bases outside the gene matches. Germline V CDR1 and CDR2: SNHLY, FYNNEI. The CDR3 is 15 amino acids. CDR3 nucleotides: TGTGCCAGCACCTTTTCGGGACAGACTAATTCACCCCTCCACTTT. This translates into CASTFSGQTNSPLHF. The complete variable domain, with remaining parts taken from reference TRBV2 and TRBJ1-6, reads EPEVTQTPSHQVTQMGQEVILRCVPISNHLYFYWYRQILGQKVEFLVSFYNNEISEKSEIFDDQFSVERPDGSNFTLKIRSTKLEDSAMYFCASTFSGQTNSPLHFGNGTRLTVT.

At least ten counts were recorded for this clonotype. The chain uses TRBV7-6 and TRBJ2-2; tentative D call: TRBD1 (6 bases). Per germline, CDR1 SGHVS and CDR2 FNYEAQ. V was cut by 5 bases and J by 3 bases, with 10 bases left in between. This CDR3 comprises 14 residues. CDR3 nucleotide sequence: TGTGCCAGCAGCGGGCACAGGGACACCGGGGAGCTGTTTTTT. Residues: CASSGHRDTGELFF. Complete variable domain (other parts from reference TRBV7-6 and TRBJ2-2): GAGVSQSPRYKVTKRGQDVALRCDPISGHVSLYWYRQALGQGPEFLTYFNYEAQQDKSGLPNDRFSAERPEGSISTLTIQRTEQRDSAMYRCASSGHRDTGELFFGEGSRLTVL.

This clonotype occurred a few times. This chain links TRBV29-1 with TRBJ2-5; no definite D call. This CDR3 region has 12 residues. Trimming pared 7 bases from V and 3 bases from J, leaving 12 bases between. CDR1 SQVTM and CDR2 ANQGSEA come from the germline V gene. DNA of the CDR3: TGCAGCGCTCTTCGACATGAAGAGACCCAGTACTTC. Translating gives CSALRHEETQYF.

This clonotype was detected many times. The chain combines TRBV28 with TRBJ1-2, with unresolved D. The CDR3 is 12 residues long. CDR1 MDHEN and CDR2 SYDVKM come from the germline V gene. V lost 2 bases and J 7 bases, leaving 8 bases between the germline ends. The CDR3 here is CASSLQESGYTF. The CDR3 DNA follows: TGTGCCAGCAGTTTACAGGAGTCTGGCTACACCTTC.

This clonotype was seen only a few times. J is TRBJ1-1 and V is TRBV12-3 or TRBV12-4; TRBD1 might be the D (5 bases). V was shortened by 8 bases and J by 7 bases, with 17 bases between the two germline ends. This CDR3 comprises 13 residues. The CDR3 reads CASQVGPGGEAFF. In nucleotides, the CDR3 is TGTGCCAGCCAGGTGGGCCCCGGGGGTGAAGCTTTCTTT.

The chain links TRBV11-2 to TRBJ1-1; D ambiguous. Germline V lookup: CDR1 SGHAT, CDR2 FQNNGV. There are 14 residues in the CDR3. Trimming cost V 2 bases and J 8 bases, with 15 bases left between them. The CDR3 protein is CASSLLIGSTEAFF. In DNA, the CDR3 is TGTGCCAGCAGCTTACTAATCGGATCCACCGAAGCTTTCTTT.

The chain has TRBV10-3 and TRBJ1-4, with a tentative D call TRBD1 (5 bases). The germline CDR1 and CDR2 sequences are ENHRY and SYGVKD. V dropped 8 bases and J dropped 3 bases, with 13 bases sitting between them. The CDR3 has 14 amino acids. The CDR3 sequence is CAISTGEANEKLFF. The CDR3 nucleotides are TGTGCCATCTCCACGGGGGAGGCTAATGAAAAACTGTTTTTT.

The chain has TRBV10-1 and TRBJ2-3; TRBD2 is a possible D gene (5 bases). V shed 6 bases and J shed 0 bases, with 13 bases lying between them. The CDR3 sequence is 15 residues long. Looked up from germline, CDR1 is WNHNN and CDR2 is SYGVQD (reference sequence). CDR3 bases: TGCGCCAGCAGCCGAGCGGACCCGAGCACAGATACGCAGTATTTT. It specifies CASSRADPSTDTQYF.

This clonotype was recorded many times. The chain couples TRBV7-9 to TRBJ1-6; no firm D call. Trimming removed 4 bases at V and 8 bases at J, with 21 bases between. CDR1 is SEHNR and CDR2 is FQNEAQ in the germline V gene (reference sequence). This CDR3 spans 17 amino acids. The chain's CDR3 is CASSSPGRVGLDSPLHF. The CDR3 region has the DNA TGTGCCAGCAGCTCCCCCGGGCGGGTAGGGTTGGATTCACCCCTCCACTTT. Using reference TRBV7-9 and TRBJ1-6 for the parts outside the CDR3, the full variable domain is DTGVSQNPRHKITKRGQNVTFRCDPISEHNRLYWYRQTLGQGPEFLTYFQNEAQLEKSRLLSDRFSAERPKGSFSTLEIQRTEQGDSAMYLCASSSPGRVGLDSPLHFGNGTRLTVT.

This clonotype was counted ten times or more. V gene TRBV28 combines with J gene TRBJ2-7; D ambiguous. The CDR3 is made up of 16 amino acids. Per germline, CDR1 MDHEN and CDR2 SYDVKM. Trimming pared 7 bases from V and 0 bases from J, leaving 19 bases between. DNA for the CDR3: TGTGCCAGCACCCATTCGAGGTGGCAGAGCTCCTACGAGCAGTACTTC. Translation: CASTHSRWQSSYEQYF.

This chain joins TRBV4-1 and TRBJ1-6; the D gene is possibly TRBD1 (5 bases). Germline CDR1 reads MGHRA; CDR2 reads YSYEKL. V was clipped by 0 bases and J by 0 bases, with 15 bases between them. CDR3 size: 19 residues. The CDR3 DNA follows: TGCGCCAGCAGCCAAGAATACGACAGAAGGAGCTCCTATAATTCACCCCTCCACTTT. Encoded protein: CASSQEYDRRSSYNSPLHF.

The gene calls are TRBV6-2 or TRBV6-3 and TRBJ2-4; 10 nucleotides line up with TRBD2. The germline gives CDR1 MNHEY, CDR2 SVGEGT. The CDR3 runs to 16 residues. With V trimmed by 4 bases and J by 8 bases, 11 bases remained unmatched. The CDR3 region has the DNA TGTGCCAGCAGTTCCAAGCGGGGGGGCCTTCAGGACATTCAGTACTTC. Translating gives CASSSKRGGLQDIQYF.

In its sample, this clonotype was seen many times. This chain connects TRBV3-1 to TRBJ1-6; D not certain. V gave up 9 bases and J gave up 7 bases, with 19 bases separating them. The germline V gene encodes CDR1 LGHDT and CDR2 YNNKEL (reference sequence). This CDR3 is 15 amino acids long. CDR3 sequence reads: CASRSLGLSNSPLHF. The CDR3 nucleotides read TGTGCCAGTCGAAGCCTGGGTTTATCGAATTCACCCCTCCACTTT. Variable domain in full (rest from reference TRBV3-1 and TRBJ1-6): DTAVSQTPKYLVTQMGNDKSIKCEQNLGHDTMYWYKQDSKKFLKIMFSYNNKELIINETVPNRFSPKSPDKAHLNLHINSLELGDSAVYFCASRSLGLSNSPLHFGNGTRLTVT.

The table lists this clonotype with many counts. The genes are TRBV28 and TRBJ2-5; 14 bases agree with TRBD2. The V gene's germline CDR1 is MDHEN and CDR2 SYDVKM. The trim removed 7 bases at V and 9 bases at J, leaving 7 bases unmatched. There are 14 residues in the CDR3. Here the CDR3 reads CASIGTSGGRAQYF. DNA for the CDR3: TGTGCCAGCATTGGGACTAGCGGGGGCCGGGCCCAGTACTTC.

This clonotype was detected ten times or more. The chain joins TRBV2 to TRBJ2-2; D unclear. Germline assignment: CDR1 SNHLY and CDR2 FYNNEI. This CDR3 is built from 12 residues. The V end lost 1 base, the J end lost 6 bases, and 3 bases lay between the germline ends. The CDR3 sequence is CASSEGSGELFF. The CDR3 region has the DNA TGTGCCAGCAGTGAAGGATCCGGGGAGCTGTTTTTT.

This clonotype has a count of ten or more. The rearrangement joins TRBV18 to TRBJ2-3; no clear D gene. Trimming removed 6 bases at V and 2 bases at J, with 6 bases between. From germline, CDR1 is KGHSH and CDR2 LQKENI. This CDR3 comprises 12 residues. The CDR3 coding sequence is TGTGCCAGCTCGCCTTACACAGATACGCAGTATTTT. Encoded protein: CASSPYTDTQYF.